The sequence of this T cell receptor (beta chain) was determined in a study of blood T cell repertoires in COVID-19. A few counts support this clone. CDR1 and CDR2 from the germline V gene are SGHNT and YYREEE (reference sequence). The CDR3 consists of 15 residues. Trimming stripped 0 bases from V and 3 bases from J, with 9 bases between. Sequenced by immunoSEQ multiplex PCR; TCRdb stores in-frame clones only, minus some. The sample carries over 35,000 clones, around 74% recorded once. Sequenced: peripheral blood. The rearrangement joins TRBV5-4 to TRBJ2-2; D call uncertain. The sequence derives from a man in his sixties or seventies with acute or convalescent COVID-19. CDR3 in amino acids: CASSLGITDTGELFF. CDR3 nucleotide sequence: TGTGCCAGCAGCTTGGGAATTACGGACACCGGGGAGCTGTTTTTT.